This T cell receptor (beta chain) was observed in a study of T cells in Graves' hyperthyroidism and ophthalmopathy. This CDR3 is 14 amino acids long. Per the germline V gene, CDR1 is MDHEN and CDR2 is SYDVKM. Using RNA transcripts as the source, TCR beta CDR3 regions were amplified. HTBI primers were employed in a first-round RT-PCR of the TCR CDR3. TCRdb re-called the multiplex PCR reads through MiXCR, storing one row per CDR3 protein. The table records around 250,000 distinct CDR3 sequences, more than 14% of them present only once. As regards this clonotype: A read error may produce the germline difference seen at one junction end.

Hyperthyroidism had been newly diagnosed in patients aged 18 to 65, and its duration was under 2 months. Approximately 9.3 ml of fresh peripheral blood supplied the PBMCs. The genes are TRBV28 and TRBJ2-7; TRBD2 matches 8 bases. The specimen was blood. The TCR sequence derives from a woman in her forties with Graves' hyperthyroidism that later progressed to Graves' ophthalmopathy. The CDR3, as DNA: TGTGCCAGCATTCCGGGACTAGGGTCCTCCGAGCAGTACTTC. Residues: CASIPGLGSSEQYF.